This T cell receptor (beta chain) was sequenced in a study of CXCR3-negative and CXCR3-positive naive CD8 T cells. In the case of this clonotype: As yet, its antigen is unknown.

Study conclusions and caveats: TRBV-TRBJ usage matched between naive CXCR3-negative and CXCR3-positive cells but not between memory cells. High diversity, comparable across both naive subsets, contrasted with much lower diversity in memory CD8+ cells. More hydrophobic TRB CDR3s were found in CXCR3-positive naive cells than in CXCR3-negative naive cells.

The germline CDR1 and CDR2 sequences are MDHEN and SYDVKM. The CDR3 covers 12 residues. Sorts performed in triplicate captured more than 250,000 cells each from every CD8+ T cell subset. All TRB cDNA libraries came from 5' RACE performed with UMI labels. TCRdb derives one entry per CDR3 protein from the 5' RACE reads, leaving out DNA. The sample table sets out 130,000 to 150,000 distinct CDR3 sequences. Sequenced sample: naive CXCR3+ CD8+ T cells from blood. As to subset: CD45RO-CCR7+CD27+CD95- naive CD8+ T cells expressing CXCR3 (TNR3+). This chain connects TRBV28 to TRBJ2-5; the TRBD1 assignment by TCRdb is unverifiable without DNA. The TCR was taken from a human donor in good health. Some clones in this sample may be carry-over from other donors' samples. The CDR3 region is CASRLDTETQYF.